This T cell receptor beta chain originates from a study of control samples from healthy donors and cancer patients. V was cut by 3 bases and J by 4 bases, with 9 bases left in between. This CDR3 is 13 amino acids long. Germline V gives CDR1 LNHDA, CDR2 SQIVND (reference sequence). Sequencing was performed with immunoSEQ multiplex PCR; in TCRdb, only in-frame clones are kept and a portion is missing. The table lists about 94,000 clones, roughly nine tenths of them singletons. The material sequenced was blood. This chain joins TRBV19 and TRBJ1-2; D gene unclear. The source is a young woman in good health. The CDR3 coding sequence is TGTGCCAGTAGTATTATCAGTTTCTATGGCTACACCTTC. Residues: CASSIISFYGYTF.